The sequence of this TCR beta chain was determined in a study of blood T cell repertoires in COVID-19 (dated by TCRdb to 2018 to 2021). For the study in its entirety: Samples covering the acute and convalescent phases of COVID-19 were provided by collaborators in the United States, Italy and Spain. The material from the prospective study consisted of cDNA or gDNA derived from T cells, B-cell-depleted T cells, or PBMCs. The dataset comprised deeply sampled blood TCRbeta repertoires from subjects exposed to, actively infected with, or recovered from COVID-19. The repertoires were released in a freely available public database meant as a resource for research on the immune response to SARS-CoV-2. The samples were drawn from two sources: the first 160 participants of the ongoing ImmuneRACE study, and approximately 1,300 subjects contributed by 6 global collaborators. A de-identified subject ID, COVID-19 status, age in years and sex were almost always included in the sample metadata. Where available, HLA class I and class II types were taken from metadata supplied by the sample provider and were not determined by assay-based typing. Study-level results and caveats: Clinical and demographic metadata were provided uncurated, with the amount varying by source and participant.

As for this clone: Its antigen specificity is not known. Base qualities are not at hand, and no much larger clone is one base apart.

For CDR1 and CDR2, the germline V gene lists SGHRS and YFSETQ. V is trimmed back by 4 bases and J by 1 base, and the junction contains 0 bases that no gene match accounts for. From the cysteine through the phenylalanine, the CDR3 covers 14 amino acids. Just CDR3 DNA is preserved here, 42 bases in frame from base 1. Whole blood was collected in K2EDTA tubes by collaborating institutions according to the institutions' own protocols. For TCRbeta analysis, collaborator samples were shipped as frozen whole blood, as isolated PBMCs, or as DNA extracted from either sample type. The immunoSEQ Assay, a bias-controlled multiplex PCR, was used to amplify TCRbeta CDR3 regions from genomic DNA. On the authors' methods: Within the assay, amplification of reference gene primers was used to estimate how many nucleated cells each sample contained. To quantify the absolute abundance of each unique TCRbeta CDR3 rearrangement, sequence reads were collapsed and filtered. For each sample, productive Simpson clonality was calculated as the square root of Simpson's diversity index over productive rearrangements. Imported from immuneACCESS, the table was reduced by TCRdb to in-frame sequences with V and J called. These copies leave out some clones; in studies compared against another copy, an unresolved V gene accounts for under half, and the cause of the remainder is not known. That table furnishes V, J and clone size, whereas the DNA furnished D and trimming. The table for this sample lists approximately 170,000 clones; 90% of them were counted only once. The ten top clones hold about 18% of the sample.

The receptor was derived from a man aged 60 to 75 with active or convalescent COVID-19. Source material: peripheral blood. In this chain, TRBV5-1 is recombined with TRBJ1-4, with 8 central nucleotides matching TRBD1. The bases are TGCGCCAGCAGCGGACAGGGAACTAATGAAAAACTGTTTTTT. Translated, it reads CASSGQGTNEKLFF.